These 14 T cell receptor beta chains came from one sample sequenced in a study of blood T cell repertoires in COVID-19. Generated by immunoSEQ multiplex PCR, the TCRdb table keeps only in-frame clones and is missing some. Of 100,000 to 150,000 clones listed, approximately 84% are singletons. The sequenced material came from peripheral blood. Receptors were obtained from a woman older than 75 with acute or convalescent COVID-19.

This clone was seen a single time. V is TRBV2 and J is TRBJ1-2; 8 bases are shared with TRBD1. CDR3 length equals 14 residues. Germline CDR1 and CDR2: SNHLY and FYNNEI. The V gene end was trimmed by 7 bases and the J gene end by 5 bases; junction bases not matched to a gene: 9. The CDR3 DNA is TGTGCCAGCAAGGACAGGGTCCTTGGTTATGGCTACACCTTC. Encoded protein: CASKDRVLGYGYTF.

The chain combines TRBV6-5 with TRBJ1-5; D gene ambiguous. The length of the CDR3 is 13 residues. Germline V gives CDR1 MNHEY, CDR2 SVGAGI. Trimming removed 8 bases at V and 6 bases at J, with 14 bases between. The CDR3 sequence: CASAPVAGQPQHF. CDR3 nucleotide sequence: TGTGCCAGCGCTCCCGTGGCTGGTCAGCCCCAGCATTTT.

This clone has just a few counts. This sequence joins TRBV29-1 and TRBJ1-1, with a possible D match to TRBD1 (5 bases). Per germline, CDR1 SQVTM and CDR2 ANQGSEA. V lost 6 bases to trimming and J lost 0 bases, with 14 bases between them. CDR3 size: 14 residues. The CDR3: CSVRGYNLNTEAFF. The CDR3 DNA reads as TGCAGCGTCCGGGGGTACAACTTGAACACTGAAGCTTTCTTT.

J is TRBJ2-1 and V is TRBV2; D call uncertain. V was cut by 3 bases and J by 5 bases, with 20 bases left in between. The CDR3 consists of 17 residues. The germline CDR1 and CDR2 sequences are SNHLY and FYNNEI. CDR3 bases: TGTGCCAGCAGTGACCTGGGCACTCGATTTAATGACAATGAGCAGTTCTTC. Its translation is CASSDLGTRFNDNEQFF.

The CDR3 bases are TGCGCCAGCAGTGAGGGAGGGGTAACTAATGAAAAACTGTTTTTT. Amino acid sequence: CASSEGGVTNEKLFF. This chain links TRBV10-2 with TRBJ1-4; D is perhaps TRBD1 (5 bases). V was shortened by 2 bases and J by 1 base, with 8 bases between the two germline ends. CDR3 length equals 15 residues. Germline CDR1 and CDR2: WSHSY and SAAADI.

This clone has only one observation. This sequence joins TRBV19 and TRBJ2-2; D may be TRBD1 (6 bases). This CDR3 region has 15 residues. The V gene's germline CDR1 is LNHDA and CDR2 SQIVND (reference sequence). Trimming stripped 3 bases from V and 5 bases from J, with 13 bases between. CDR3 DNA: TGTGCCAGTAGTATGGTCAGGGGCGGGACCGGGGAGCTGTTTTTT. Protein: CASSMVRGGTGELFF.

V gene TRBV10-2 combines with J gene TRBJ2-7, with TRBD2 matching over 7 bases. From germline, CDR1 is WSHSY and CDR2 SAAADI. The CDR3 is 13 residues long. V gave up 11 bases and J gave up 3 bases; unmatched junction bases: 10. The CDR3 DNA is TGCGCCGCCCGACTAGCTGGGAGCTACGAGCAGTACTTC. Residues: CAARLAGSYEQYF.

The gene calls are TRBV6-1 and TRBJ1-2, with no clear D. The germline gives CDR1 MNHNS, CDR2 SASEGT. CDR3 length equals 15 residues. Trimming removed 1 base from V and 0 bases from J, with 9 bases in between. CDR3 DNA sequence: TGTGCCAGCAGTGAAGGACCGGGAGCTAACTATGGCTACACCTTC. This codes for CASSEGPGANYGYTF.

The rearrangement joins TRBV27 to TRBJ2-1; TRBD1 agrees at 12 bases. Germline lookup yields CDR1 MNHEY and CDR2 SMNVEV (reference sequence). With V trimmed by 0 bases and J by 9 bases, 3 bases remained unmatched. The CDR3 is 15 amino acids. The CDR3 sequence: CASSLSGTGGSEQFF. The DNA of the CDR3 is TGTGCCAGCAGTTTATCTGGGACAGGGGGCAGTGAGCAGTTCTTC.

V is TRBV7-2 and J is TRBJ1-2, with D maybe TRBD1 (5 bases). CDR1 SGHTA and CDR2 FQGNSA come from the germline V gene. Trimming took off 5 bases at V and 2 bases at J, with 15 bases between the two ends. CDR3 length: 15 amino acids. CDR3 sequence reads: CASSRLRGGNYGYTF. CDR3 in DNA: TGTGCCAGCAGCCGCTTGAGGGGAGGAAACTATGGCTACACCTTC.

This clone came up once. The V and J genes are TRBV5-1 and TRBJ2-2; 13 bases agree with TRBD2. With 2 bases clipped from V and 6 bases from J, the junction kept 7 bases outside the gene matches. In germline, CDR1 is SGHRS, CDR2 YFSETQ. The CDR3 runs 17 residues. CDR3 in amino acids: CASSFSTSGGFAGELFF. The CDR3 bases are TGCGCCAGCAGCTTTTCGACTAGCGGGGGGTTCGCCGGGGAGCTGTTTTTT.

J is TRBJ2-1 and V is TRBV7-2; 15 bases agree with TRBD2. The CDR3 is 16 residues long. Losses at the gene ends were 5 bases for V and 2 bases for J; bases not matched to a gene: 1. Germline assignment: CDR1 SGHTA and CDR2 FQGNSA. The CDR3 coding sequence is TGTGCCAGCAGCCGGACTAGCGGGGGGGCCTACAATGAGCAGTTCTTC. This sequence encodes CASSRTSGGAYNEQFF.

The chain combines TRBV5-4 with TRBJ1-4, with D perhaps matching TRBD1 (6 bases). V gave up 0 bases and J gave up 2 bases, with 11 bases separating them. This CDR3 has 16 residues. CDR1 and CDR2 (germline): SGHNT, YYREEE (reference sequence). The CDR3 nucleotides read TGTGCCAGCAGCTTGGCACCAGGGGAGACTAATGAAAAACTGTTTTTT. Translating it yields CASSLAPGETNEKLFF.

The chain has TRBV21-1 and TRBJ2-3; no DNA check was done on the table's D call, TRBD1. TRBV21-1 is labeled a pseudogene. This CDR3 has 15 amino acids. The CDR3, as DNA: TGTGCCAGCAGCAAAGGCGGCAGGGGGCTAGATACGCAGTATTTT. Protein: CASSKGGRGLDTQYF.